Below, one TCR beta chain is given with its context. The data originate from a study of identical twins. This CDR3 has 15 amino acids. The germline CDR1 and CDR2 sequences are KGHSH and LQKENI. The V and J ends lost 3 bases and 4 bases respectively, with 12 bases between them. A single record per CDR3 protein comes from TCRdb applying MiXCR to the 5' RACE reads. The sample shows 650,000 to 800,000 distinct CDR3 sequences, 8.6% of them seen only once. These data were likewise used in another study, on yellow fever vaccine responses in identical twins.

Sequencing used PBMCs. This chain uses TRBV18 with TRBJ2-2, with a possible D match to TRBD1 (5 bases). This TCR was recovered from a woman aged 18-29 years in good health. CDR3 sequence reads: CASSPQQVSTGELFF. The CDR3 DNA reads as TGTGCCAGCTCACCGCAACAGGTGTCCACCGGGGAGCTGTTTTTT.